Listed below are T cell receptor beta chains from one sample, sequenced in a study of T-cell reconstitution after alpha-beta-depleted transplantation in children. TCRdb ran MiXCR on the PCR reads and lists one entry per CDR3 protein. The table lists 25,000 to 35,000 distinct CDR3 sequences, approximately 6.9% of them singletons. Here the sequenced sample was peripheral blood, taken 60 days after TCRalphabeta/CD19-depleted stem cell transplant. Receptor source: a child under two years old who had a stem cell transplant for acute myeloid leukemia, so the T cells may come from the graft donor. The CDR3 runs from the conserved cysteine through the conserved F or W. A D gene is named only where the DNA matches it firmly. Clone sizes are shown as once, few, many or a size class.

V gene: TRBV15; clone size: many; J gene: TRBJ1-5; D gene: TRBD1; CDR3 protein: CATSGRTGGNQPQHF; CDR3 DNA: TGTGCCACCAGCGGACGGACAGGAGGCAATCAGCCCCAGCATTTT
V gene: TRBV9; clone size: many; J gene: TRBJ1-1; D gene: NA; CDR3 protein: CASSVGHGGMNTEAFF; CDR3 DNA: TGTGCCAGCAGCGTAGGGCACGGGGGTATGAACACTGAAGCTTTCTTT
V gene: TRBV15; clone size: many; J gene: TRBJ1-5; D gene: NA; CDR3 protein: CATSREEGPWQPQHF; CDR3 DNA: TGTGCCACCAGCAGAGAAGAGGGGCCCTGGCAGCCCCAGCATTTT
V gene: TRBV28; clone size: few; J gene: TRBJ1-2; D gene: NA; CDR3 protein: CASSPLALIQLYGYTF; CDR3 DNA: TGTGCCAGCAGTCCCCTAGCCCTGATTCAGCTATATGGCTACACCTTC
V gene: TRBV5-1; clone size: many; J gene: TRBJ1-2; D gene: NA; CDR3 protein: CASSLGFGGGGGYTF; CDR3 DNA: TGCGCCAGCAGCTTGGGGTTCGGGGGCGGCGGCGGCTACACCTTC
V gene: TRBV5-1; clone size: many; J gene: TRBJ2-1; D gene: TRBD2; CDR3 protein: CASSLARTSYNNEQFF; CDR3 DNA: TGCGCCAGCAGCTTGGCCCGGACTAGCTATAACAATGAGCAGTTCTTC
V gene: TRBV5-6; clone size: many; J gene: TRBJ1-6; D gene: NA; CDR3 protein: CPLRGSNSPLHF; CDR3 DNA: TGTCCCTTGAGGGGGTCTAATTCACCCCTCCACTTT
V gene: TRBV6-2/TRBV6-3; clone size: many; J gene: TRBJ2-7; D gene: NA; CDR3 protein: CASSWVGFAAYEQYF; CDR3 DNA: TGTGCCAGCAGCTGGGTTGGGTTCGCCGCCTACGAGCAGTACTTC
V gene: TRBV7-2; clone size: many; J gene: TRBJ2-3; D gene: TRBD2; CDR3 protein: CASSLSGGAGDTQYF; CDR3 DNA: TGTGCCAGCAGCTTAAGCGGGGGGGCTGGAGATACGCAGTATTTT
V gene: TRBV28; clone size: many; J gene: TRBJ2-1; D gene: NA; CDR3 protein: CASSRRRPYNEQFF; CDR3 DNA: TGTGCCAGCAGTAGACGACGGCCCTACAATGAGCAGTTCTTC
V gene: TRBV4-3; clone size: many; J gene: TRBJ2-3; D gene: TRBD2; CDR3 protein: CASSQLLALAGVTDTQYF; CDR3 DNA: TGCGCCAGCAGCCAGCTACTGGCCCTAGCGGGTGTCACAGATACGCAGTATTTT
V gene: TRBV15; clone size: many; J gene: TRBJ1-2; D gene: TRBD1; CDR3 protein: CATSREGQGRSGYTF; CDR3 DNA: TGTGCCACCAGCAGAGAGGGACAGGGGAGAAGTGGCTACACCTTC
V gene: TRBV3-1; clone size: many; J gene: TRBJ1-1; D gene: TRBD1; CDR3 protein: CASRPGTGERNTEAFF; CDR3 DNA: TGTGCCAGCAGGCCCGGGACAGGGGAGAGAAACACTGAAGCTTTCTTT
V gene: TRBV6-5; clone size: many; J gene: TRBJ1-1; D gene: NA; CDR3 protein: CASSSPLGREAFF; CDR3 DNA: TGTGCCAGCAGCTCTCCACTGGGAAGGGAAGCTTTCTTT
V gene: TRBV20-1; clone size: many; J gene: TRBJ2-7; D gene: TRBD2; CDR3 protein: CSASRGAYEQYF; CDR3 DNA: TGCAGTGCTTCCCGGGGGGCCTACGAGCAGTACTTC
V gene: TRBV2; clone size: many; J gene: TRBJ1-5; D gene: NA; CDR3 protein: CASSNRVSGNQPQHF; CDR3 DNA: TGTGCCAGCAGTAACAGGGTGTCCGGCAATCAGCCCCAGCATTTT
V gene: TRBV5-1; clone size: many; J gene: TRBJ1-1; D gene: NA; CDR3 protein: CASSLTDRFGGMNTEAFF; CDR3 DNA: TGCGCCAGCAGCTTGACCGACCGCTTCGGAGGGATGAACACTGAAGCTTTCTTT
V gene: TRBV29-1; clone size: many; J gene: TRBJ2-7; D gene: NA; CDR3 protein: CSVESGPYYEQYF; CDR3 DNA: TGCAGCGTTGAAAGCGGACCCTATTACGAGCAGTACTTC
V gene: TRBV10-3; clone size: many; J gene: TRBJ2-3; D gene: TRBD2; CDR3 protein: CAILAGDTQYF; CDR3 DNA: TGTGCCATCCTAGCGGGAGATACGCAGTATTTT
V gene: TRBV28; clone size: many; J gene: TRBJ1-1; D gene: NA; CDR3 protein: CATPTANTEAFF; CDR3 DNA: TGTGCCACCCCTACAGCTAACACTGAAGCTTTCTTT